Given below is one T cell receptor (beta chain) in context. Its binding antigen is unknown. Base quality data are lacking; no much larger clone is found one base away. This specimen belongs to a study of CD8 T cells in Susac syndrome (dated by TCRdb to between 2018 and 2021). Study-wide context: Whether CD8+ T cell activation and differentiation in Susac syndrome was antigen driven was tested using repertoire sequencing. What the research found in general, with its limitations: The number of individuals in the TCR sequencing and HLA analysis was recognized as being relatively small.

RNA was extracted with the RNeasy kit and roughly 0.5 to 1 ug was reverse transcribed using random hexamers. The immunoSEQ multiplex PCR assay, covering 54 Vbeta and 13 Jbeta segments, was used to amplify TCR beta CDR3 regions. PCR amplification bias was corrected using a synthetic template baseline for primer optimization and computational correction. As for how the authors treated the data: Reads were assigned to V, D and J genes according to IMGT and analyzed in immunoSEQ Analyzer, with only productive sequences retained. Clonality was calculated as one minus the Shannon entropy normalized by log2 of the number of productive unique sequences. For each patient and control, public and private clones were evaluated among the 100 most prevalent clones. Clones were defined as Susac-specific when absent from the healthy and MS cohorts, from about 970 published viral clones and from other ImmuneACCESS disease sequences. TCRdb reworked the public reads: Q25 trimming with fastp, MiXCR clone assembly, productive beta chains retained. Each entry is one CDR3 protein sequence, shown with its most common DNA and genes. The V and J calls here are based on TCRdb, not the publication. In all, the sample holds over 120,000 distinct CDR3 sequences, and approximately 94% of those were seen once. Of the sample, approximately 0.09% is held by the ten largest clones.

At the junction V is shortened by 3 bases and J by 5 bases; bases outside the gene matches: 13. The CDR3 runs 19 residues from the cysteine to the phenylalanine. Kept here is only the CDR3 DNA, which spans 57 bases and is read in frame from base 1. The germline V gene encodes CDR1 ENHRY and CDR2 SYGVKD. Peripheral blood CD8+ and CD4+ T cells from healthy donors, Susac syndrome patients and multiple sclerosis patients were profiled by high-throughput TCR beta sequencing. Healthy donors were included as age- and sex-matched controls. Bulk CD8+ and CD4+ T cells were purified magnetically by negative isolation, whereas CD8+ TEMRA cells were enriched by FACS. Blood was collected in EDTA tubes and processed within 24 hours, with PBMCs isolated through density gradient centrifugation. PBMCs intended for TCR sequencing were frozen in liquid nitrogen and were later thawed in a 37 degrees C water bath. Purity of sorted or isolated CD4+, CD8+ and CD8+ TEMRA cells was at least 90%.

The TCR was taken from a human donor in good health. This chain joins TRBV10-3 to TRBJ2-1, with 13 bases in between that match TRBD2. The sequenced sample was CD4+ T cells from PBMCs. In nucleotides, the sequence is TGTGCCATCAGTGAACCGGGACTAGCGGGATCCCGAGGAGACAATGAGCAGTTCTTC. The translation is CAISEPGLAGSRGDNEQFF.